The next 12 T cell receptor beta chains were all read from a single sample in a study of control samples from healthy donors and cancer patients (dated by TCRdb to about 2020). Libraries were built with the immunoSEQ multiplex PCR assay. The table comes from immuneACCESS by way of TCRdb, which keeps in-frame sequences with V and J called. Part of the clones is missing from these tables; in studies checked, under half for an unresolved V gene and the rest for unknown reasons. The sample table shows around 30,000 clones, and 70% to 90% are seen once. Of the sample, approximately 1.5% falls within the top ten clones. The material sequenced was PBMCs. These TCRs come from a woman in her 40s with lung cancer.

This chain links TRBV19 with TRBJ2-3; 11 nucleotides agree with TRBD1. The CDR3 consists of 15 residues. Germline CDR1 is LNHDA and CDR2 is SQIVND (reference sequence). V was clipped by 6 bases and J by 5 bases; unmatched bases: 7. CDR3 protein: CASSRTGGWGDTQYF. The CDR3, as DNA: TGTGCCAGTAGCCGGACAGGGGGCTGGGGAGATACGCAGTATTTT.

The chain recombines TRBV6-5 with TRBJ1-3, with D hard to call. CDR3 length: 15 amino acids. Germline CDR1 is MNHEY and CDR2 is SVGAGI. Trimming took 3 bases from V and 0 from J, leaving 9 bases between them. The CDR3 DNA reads TGTGCCAGCAGTTATTCGGGAGACTCTGGAAACACCATATATTTT. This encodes CASSYSGDSGNTIYF.

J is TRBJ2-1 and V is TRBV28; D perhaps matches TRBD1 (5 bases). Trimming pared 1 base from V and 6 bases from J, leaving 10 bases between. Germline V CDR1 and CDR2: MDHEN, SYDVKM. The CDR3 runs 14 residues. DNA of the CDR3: TGTGCCAGCAGTTTATCGGACACCCGCAATGAGCAGTTCTTC. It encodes CASSLSDTRNEQFF.

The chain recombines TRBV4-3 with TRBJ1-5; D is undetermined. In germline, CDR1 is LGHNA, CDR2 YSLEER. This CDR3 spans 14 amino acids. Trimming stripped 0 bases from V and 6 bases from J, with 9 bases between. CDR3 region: CASSQDPRGQPQHF. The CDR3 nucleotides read TGCGCCAGCAGCCAAGACCCCCGGGGTCAGCCCCAGCATTTT.

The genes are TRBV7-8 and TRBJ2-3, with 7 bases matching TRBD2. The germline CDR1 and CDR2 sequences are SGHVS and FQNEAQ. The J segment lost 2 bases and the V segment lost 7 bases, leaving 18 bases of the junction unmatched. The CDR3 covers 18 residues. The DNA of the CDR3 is TGTGCCAGCACCGTGATTGGTGGGGCGGGACTATTCACAGATACGCAGTATTTT. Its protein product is CASTVIGGAGLFTDTQYF. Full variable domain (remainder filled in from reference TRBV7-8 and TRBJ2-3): GAGVSQSPRYKVAKRGQDVALRCDPISGHVSLFWYQQALGQGPEFLTYFQNEAQLDKSGLPSDRFFAERPEGSVSTLKIQRTQQEDSAVYLCASTVIGGAGLFTDTQYFGPGTRLTVL.

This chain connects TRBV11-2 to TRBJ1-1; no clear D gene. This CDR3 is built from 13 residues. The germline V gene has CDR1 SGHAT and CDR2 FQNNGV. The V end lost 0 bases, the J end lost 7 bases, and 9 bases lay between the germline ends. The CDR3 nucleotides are TGTGCCAGCAGCTTAGACAGTGGCGGTGAAGCTTTCTTT. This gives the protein CASSLDSGGEAFF. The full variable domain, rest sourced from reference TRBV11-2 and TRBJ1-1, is EAGVAQSPRYKIIEKRQSVAFWCNPISGHATLYWYQQILGQGPKLLIQFQNNGVVDDSQLPKDRFSAERLKGVDSTLKIQPAKLEDSAVYLCASSLDSGGEAFFGQGTRLTVV.

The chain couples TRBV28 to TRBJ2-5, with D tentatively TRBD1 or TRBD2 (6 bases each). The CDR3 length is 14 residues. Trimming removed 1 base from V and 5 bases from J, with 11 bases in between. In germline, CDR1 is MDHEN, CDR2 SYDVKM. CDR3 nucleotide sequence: TGTGCCAGCAGTTTATTGGGGGGCGGGGAGACCCAGTACTTC. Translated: CASSLLGGGETQYF. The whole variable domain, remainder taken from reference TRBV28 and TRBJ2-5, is DVKVTQSSRYLVKRTGEKVFLECVQDMDHENMFWYRQDPGLGLRLIYFSYDVKMKEKGDIPEGYSVSREKKERFSLILESASTNQTSMYLCASSLLGGGETQYFGPGTRLLVL.

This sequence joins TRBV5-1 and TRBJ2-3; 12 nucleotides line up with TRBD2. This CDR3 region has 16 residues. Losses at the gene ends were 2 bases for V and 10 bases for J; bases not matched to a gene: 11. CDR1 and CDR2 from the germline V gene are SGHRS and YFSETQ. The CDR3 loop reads CASSFGLAGKERAQYF. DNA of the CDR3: TGCGCCAGCAGCTTTGGACTAGCGGGGAAGGAGAGGGCGCAGTATTTT.

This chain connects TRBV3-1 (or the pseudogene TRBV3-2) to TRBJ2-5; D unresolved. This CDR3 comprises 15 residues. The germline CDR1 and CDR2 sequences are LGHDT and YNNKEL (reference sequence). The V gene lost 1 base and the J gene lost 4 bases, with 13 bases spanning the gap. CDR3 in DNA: TGTGCCAGCAGCCAAGTAGGTTCCGCCGGAGAGACCCAGTACTTC. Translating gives CASSQVGSAGETQYF.

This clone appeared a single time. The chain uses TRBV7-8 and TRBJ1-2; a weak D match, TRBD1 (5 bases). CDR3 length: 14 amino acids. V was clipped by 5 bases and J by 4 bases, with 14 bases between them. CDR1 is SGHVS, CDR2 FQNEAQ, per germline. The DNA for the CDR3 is TGTGCCAGCAGCCTACGACAGTCGGGCTATGGCTACACCTTC. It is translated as CASSLRQSGYGYTF.

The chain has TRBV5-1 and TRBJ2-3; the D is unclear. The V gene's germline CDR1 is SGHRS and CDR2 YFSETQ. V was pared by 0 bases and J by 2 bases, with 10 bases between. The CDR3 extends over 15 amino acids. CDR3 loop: CASSLAWQHTDTQYF. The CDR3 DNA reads TGCGCCAGCAGCTTGGCCTGGCAGCACACAGATACGCAGTATTTT. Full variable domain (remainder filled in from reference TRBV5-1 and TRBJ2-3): KAGVTQTPRYLIKTRGQQVTLSCSPISGHRSVSWYQQTPGQGLQFLFEYFSETQRNKGNFPGRFSGRQFSNSRSEMNVSTLELGDSALYLCASSLAWQHTDTQYFGPGTRLTVL.

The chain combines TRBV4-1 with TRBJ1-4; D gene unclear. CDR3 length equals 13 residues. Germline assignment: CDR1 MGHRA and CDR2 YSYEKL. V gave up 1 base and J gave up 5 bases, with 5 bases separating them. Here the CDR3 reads CASSQARNEKLFF. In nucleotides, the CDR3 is TGCGCCAGCAGCCAAGCGCGGAATGAAAAACTGTTTTTT.